This T cell receptor (beta chain) was sequenced during a study of OX40 agonist ivuxolimab in advanced cancers. Germline V lookup: CDR1 MNHEY, CDR2 SVGAGI. Deletions cut 5 bases from V and 5 bases from J, with 13 bases between. The CDR3 sequence is 14 residues long. Generated by immunoSEQ multiplex PCR, the TCRdb table keeps only in-frame clones and is missing some. The table shows about 57,000 clones, with more than 80% occurring only once. This TCR came from an adult with an advanced solid tumor such as melanoma, head and neck, liver or kidney cancer. The chain uses TRBV6-5 and TRBJ1-5; D is undetermined. Sequenced here: CD4+ or CD8+ T cells sorted from blood, sampled in a trial of the OX40 agonist ivuxolimab. The CDR3 sequence: CASSDGQEYQPQHF. CDR3 DNA: TGTGCCAGCAGTGATGGGCAGGAATATCAGCCCCAGCATTTT.